This T cell receptor beta chain is from a study of cytomegalovirus exposure and HLA in healthy donors. The PCR made use of 60 Vbeta and 13 Jbeta primers. The protocol was immunoSEQ multiplex PCR, while the TCRdb copy is restricted to in-frame clones and leaves out a portion. Here the sample spans 150,000 to 200,000 clones, approximately 73% being singletons. The CDR3 totals 13 residues. Germline lookup yields CDR1 LNHNV and CDR2 YYDKDF (reference sequence). V was cut by 6 bases and J by 4 bases, with 9 bases left in between. This chain uses TRBV15 with TRBJ2-2; maybe TRBD2 (5 bases). The clonotype comes from a man younger than 45 in good health and CMV-seropositive. Sample: PBMCs. The CDR3 bases are TGTGCCACCAGGTTACTAGGCACCGGGGAGCTGTTTTTT. Residues: CATRLLGTGELFF.